This T cell receptor (beta chain) was identified in a study of T cells of healthy individuals. This clonotype has ten or more counts. MiXCR was run by TCRdb on the 5' RACE reads, yielding one entry per CDR3 protein. The sample shows over 95,000 distinct CDR3 sequences, 15% to 20% of them seen only once. There are 15 residues in the CDR3. Trimming cost V 3 bases and J 3 bases; bases outside gene matches: 6. In germline, CDR1 is SGHAT, CDR2 FQNNGV. The receptor was derived from a human donor in good health. V is TRBV11-2 and J is TRBJ2-5, with 8 bases fitting TRBD2. CDR3 loop: CASSLDYGREETQYF. Here the CDR3 DNA reads TGTGCCAGCAGCTTGGATTACGGGAGGGAAGAGACCCAGTACTTC.